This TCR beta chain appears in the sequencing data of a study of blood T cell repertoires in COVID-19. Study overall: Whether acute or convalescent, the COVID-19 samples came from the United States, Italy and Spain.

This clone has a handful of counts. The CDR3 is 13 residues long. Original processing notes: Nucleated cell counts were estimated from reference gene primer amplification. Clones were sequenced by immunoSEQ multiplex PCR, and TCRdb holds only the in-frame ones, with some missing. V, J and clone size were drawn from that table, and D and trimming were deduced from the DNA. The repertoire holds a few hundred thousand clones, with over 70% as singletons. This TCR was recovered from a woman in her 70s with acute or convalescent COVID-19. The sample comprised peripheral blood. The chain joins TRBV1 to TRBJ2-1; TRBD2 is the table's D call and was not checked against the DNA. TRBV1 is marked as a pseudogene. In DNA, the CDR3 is TGCACCAGCAGCCGTGGGCGGGACAATGAGCAGTTCTTC. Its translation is CTSSRGRDNEQFF.